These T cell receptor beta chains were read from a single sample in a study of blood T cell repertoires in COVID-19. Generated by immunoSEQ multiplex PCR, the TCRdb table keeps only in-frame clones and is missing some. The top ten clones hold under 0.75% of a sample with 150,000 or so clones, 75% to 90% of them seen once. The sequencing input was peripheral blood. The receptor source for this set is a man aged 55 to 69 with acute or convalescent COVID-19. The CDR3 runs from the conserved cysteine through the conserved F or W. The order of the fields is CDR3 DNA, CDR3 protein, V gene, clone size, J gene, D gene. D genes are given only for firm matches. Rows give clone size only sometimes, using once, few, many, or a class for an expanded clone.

TGTGCCAGCAGCTTAGGCACAGAACCCCTCCACTTT	CASSLGTEPLHF	TRBV7-6	NA	TRBJ1-6	NA
TGTGCCACCAGTGACCCTAAGACTAGCGGGACCGCCACAGATACGCAGTATTTT	CATSDPKTSGTATDTQYF	TRBV24-1	once	TRBJ2-3	TRBD2
TGTGCCAGCAGCGGGGTCAGTAGCGGGATCTTAGGGACCCAGTACTTC	CASSGVSSGILGTQYF	TRBV7-2	NA	TRBJ2-5	TRBD2
TGTGCCAGCAGCCGGAGGGGCGGGAGCTCCTATAATTCACCCCTCCACTTT	CASSRRGGSSYNSPLHF	TRBV14	once	TRBJ1-6	NA
TGCAGTGCTAGTCCAACTTCCAACTATGGCTACACCTTC	CSASPTSNYGYTF	TRBV20-1	NA	TRBJ1-2	NA
TGTGCCAGCAGTTTAACGGTTTTCTATGGCTACACCTTC	CASSLTVFYGYTF	TRBV28	NA	TRBJ1-2	NA
TGTGCCAGCAGCCCCGGGACAGGGGGCATCAACGAGCAGTACTTC	CASSPGTGGINEQYF	TRBV7-3	NA	TRBJ2-7	TRBD1
TGTGCCAGCAGCGTAGTCGGGGAGATGCGGTACACCTTC	CASSVVGEMRYTF	TRBV9	NA	TRBJ1-2	NA
TGTGCCAGCAGCCAACCTCCGGGACAGGGGTTTCACAGTGGCTACACCTTC	CASSQPPGQGFHSGYTF	TRBV4-2	NA	TRBJ1-2	TRBD1
TGTGCCAGCAGCCAAGAGAAGCTAACAGGCAATTCACCCCTCCACTTT	CASSQEKLTGNSPLHF	TRBV3-1/TRBV3-2	NA	TRBJ1-6	NA
TGTGCCAGCAGCTTGCCCAGGGAATATTTCACCGGGGAGCTGTTTTTT	CASSLPREYFTGELFF	TRBV5-6	NA	TRBJ2-2	NA
TGTGCCAGCAGCCAAATTACAGGGTATAGCACTGAAGCTTTCTTT	CASSQITGYSTEAFF	TRBV14	NA	TRBJ1-1	NA
TGTGCCAGCAGCTTGACCCCTAGCGATCAAGAGACCCAGTACTTC	CASSLTPSDQETQYF	TRBV5-4	few	TRBJ2-5	NA
TGTGCCAGCAGCCAGGGCCTCCGGGACAGGGGGCGTGATTCACCCCTCCACTTT	CASSQGLRDRGRDSPLHF	TRBV11-2	NA	TRBJ1-6	TRBD1
TGTGCCAGCAGCCAAGCGGAGTACAATGAGCAGTTCTTC	CASSQAEYNEQFF	TRBV11-3	NA	TRBJ2-1	NA
TGTGCCAGCAGCTTAGCGCCAGGAGGGAACACTGAAGCTTTCTTT	CASSLAPGGNTEAFF	TRBV7-2	NA	TRBJ1-1	NA
TGTGCCAGTAGTATAAGAGCAGGGGGCGATGGCTACACCTTC	CASSIRAGGDGYTF	TRBV19	NA	TRBJ1-2	TRBD1
TGTGCCAGCAGTACCACCAGGTCTGGGGCCAACGTCCTGACTTTC	CASSTTRSGANVLTF	TRBV28	NA	TRBJ2-6	NA
TGTGCCAGTAGTATAGGGGGTAGCGGGGCCTCCTACGAGCAGTACTTC	CASSIGGSGASYEQYF	TRBV19	NA	TRBJ2-7	TRBD2
TGTGCCAGCAGCGTAGCCGGCGGGGCCGGCTCTGGAAACACCATATATTTT	CASSVAGGAGSGNTIYF	TRBV9	NA	TRBJ1-3	NA
TGTGCCACCAGCTACTCACTTAACACCGGGGAGCTGTTTTTT	CATSYSLNTGELFF	TRBV15	NA	TRBJ2-2	NA
TGTGCCAGCAGCCAAGTCCTGACAGCAGATTCACCCCTCCACTTT	CASSQVLTADSPLHF	TRBV3-1/TRBV3-2	NA	TRBJ1-6	NA